This T cell receptor (beta chain) was profiled in a study of T cells after posttransplantation cyclophosphamide. Regarding the study as a whole: TRB overlap between skin or GI tissue T cells and blood was limited. Later post-transplant blood repertoires were often dominated by donor CD8+ memory clones.

Sequenced by immunoSEQ multiplex PCR; TCRdb stores in-frame clones only, minus some. The profile covers tens of thousands of clones, none occurring a single time. With 0 bases removed from V and 11 bases from J, the gap between germline ends came to 17 bases. Germline-derived CDR1 and CDR2 are SGHRS and YFSETQ. This CDR3 has 14 residues. There are many counts of this clone. The antigen is not known. The related graft donor's blood sample was taken on the day of bone marrow donation. The chain joins TRBV5-1 to TRBJ1-1; D may be TRBD1 (6 bases). The specimen sequenced was PBMCs. The clonotype originates from a man between 35 and 55 years old in good health, CMV-negative, and a related stem cell transplant donor. The CDR3 loop reads CASSLGQTGSKAFF. In DNA, the CDR3 is TGCGCCAGCAGCTTGGGCCAAACAGGGAGCAAGGCTTTCTTT.